A single sample gave rise to the 26 T cell receptor beta chains below, sequenced in a study of identical twins. TCRdb passed the 5' RACE reads through MiXCR, listing each CDR3 protein once. There are a few hundred thousand distinct CDR3 sequences in the sample; approximately 8.3% occur only once, and 2.5% to 3.5% lies in the top ten. The same data also went into a second study, on yellow fever vaccine responses in identical twins.

Sequences were obtained from CD8+ T cells sorted from blood. These receptors were obtained from a woman aged 18 to 35 in good health.

The chain employs TRBV6-5 and TRBJ2-1; maybe TRBD1 (6 bases). Trimming stripped 4 bases from V and 7 bases from J, with 17 bases between. CDR3 size: 15 residues. CDR1 and CDR2 from the germline V gene are MNHEY and SVGAGI. The CDR3 nucleotides are TGTGCCAGCAGTTTAGGAGAGGGGGTTGTGAATGAGCAGTTCTTC. This encodes CASSLGEGVVNEQFF.

This clonotype was observed at least ten times. The chain couples TRBV27 to TRBJ2-3; D not resolved. The V gene's germline CDR1 is MNHEY and CDR2 SMNVEV (reference sequence). The CDR3 extends over 13 amino acids. The V gene lost 6 bases and the J gene lost 1 base, with 8 bases spanning the gap. DNA for the CDR3: TGTGCCAGCAGGGGCGCACGCACAGATACGCAGTATTTT. It yields the protein CASRGARTDTQYF.

This clonotype was detected only a few times. The chain combines TRBV20-1 with TRBJ2-3; 13 bases match TRBD2. V lost 3 bases, J lost 1 base, and 13 bases stayed unmatched. Germline V gives CDR1 DFQATT, CDR2 SNEGSKA (reference sequence). The CDR3 spans 19 residues. The CDR3 DNA follows: TGCAGTGCTAGTTTATTTGGGACTAGCGGGGAAGTAGGCACAGATACGCAGTATTTT. This sequence encodes CSASLFGTSGEVGTDTQYF.

This clonotype appeared many times. The rearrangement uses TRBV12-3 or TRBV12-4 and TRBJ2-7, with 11 bases lining up with TRBD2. The CDR3 covers 15 residues. The J segment lost 5 bases and the V segment lost 2 bases, leaving 5 bases of the junction unmatched. CDR3 region: CASSLRGLADHEQYF. CDR3 sequence (DNA): TGTGCCAGCAGTTTAAGGGGACTAGCGGACCACGAGCAGTACTTC.

This clonotype was observed many times. The chain joins TRBV7-9 to TRBJ2-7, with 7 bases lining up with TRBD2. V was pared by 8 bases and J by 5 bases, with 6 bases of the junction left unmatched. The CDR3 runs to 12 residues. Germline CDR1 and CDR2: SEHNR and FQNEAQ (reference sequence). CDR3 coding DNA: TGTGCCAGCTCCGGACTAGTCAACGAGCAGTACTTC. Residues: CASSGLVNEQYF. The variable domain in full, completed from reference TRBV7-9 and TRBJ2-7, reads DTGVSQNPRHKITKRGQNVTFRCDPISEHNRLYWYRQTLGQGPEFLTYFQNEAQLEKSRLLSDRFSAERPKGSFSTLEIQRTEQGDSAMYLCASSGLVNEQYFGPGTRLTVT.

This clonotype was seen many times. The J gene is TRBJ2-7, the V gene TRBV4-3; the match to TRBD2 covers 9 bases. Germline V lookup: CDR1 LGHNA, CDR2 YSLEER. The CDR3 spans 17 residues. The V and J ends lost 0 bases and 1 base, in that order; junction bases with no gene match: 7. The CDR3 nucleotides are TGCGCCAGCAGCCAAGATCGTGGTAGCGGGAGTTCCTACGAGCAGTACTTC. Its protein is CASSQDRGSGSSYEQYF.

CDR3 DNA sequence: TGTGCCAGCAGAGCGACAGGCCTGGGGGACGAGCAGTACTTC. It is translated as CASRATGLGDEQYF. V gene TRBV6-1 combines with J gene TRBJ2-7; tentatively, D is TRBD1 (6 bases). The CDR3 has 14 residues. With 6 bases removed from V and 5 bases from J, the gap between germline ends came to 17 bases. Germline loops: CDR1 MNHNS, CDR2 SASEGT.

This chain connects TRBV19 to TRBJ2-7; unclear D gene. Looked up from germline, CDR1 is LNHDA and CDR2 is SQIVND (reference sequence). Trimming took 6 bases from V and 6 from J, leaving 3 bases between them. The CDR3 length is 9 residues. Here the CDR3 reads CASSAEQYF. The CDR3 nucleotides read TGTGCCAGTAGCGCCGAGCAGTACTTC.

This clonotype was found a few times. This chain links TRBV27 with TRBJ2-7; 8 bases are a match to TRBD2. Per the germline V gene, CDR1 is MNHEY and CDR2 is SMNVEV (reference sequence). J was trimmed by 2 bases and V by 2 bases; bases with no gene match: 8. The CDR3 has 16 amino acids. The CDR3 here is CASSLGSGALAYEQYF. CDR3 DNA sequence: TGTGCCAGCAGTTTAGGTAGCGGGGCCTTGGCCTACGAGCAGTACTTC.

This clonotype was detected only a few times. V gene TRBV4-1 combines with J gene TRBJ2-5; 8 positions match TRBD2. V dropped 0 bases and J dropped 5; count of bases not matched to a gene: 8. Germline CDR1 MGHRA, CDR2 YSYEKL. CDR3 length equals 16 residues. The CDR3 reads CASSQDSAGVRETQYF. The CDR3 DNA follows: TGCGCCAGCAGCCAAGACTCAGCGGGGGTACGTGAGACCCAGTACTTC.

This clonotype was counted a few times. The chain is built from TRBV11-1 and TRBJ2-5; 10 nucleotides line up with TRBD1. Losses at the gene ends were 4 bases for V and 4 bases for J; bases not matched to a gene: 15. Germline values: CDR1 SGHAT, CDR2 FQDESV (reference sequence). The CDR3 extends over 18 amino acids. CDR3 sequence (DNA): TGTGCCAGCAGCTCCCTAGGAGCGGGACAGGGGACGCGAGAGACCCAGTACTTC. The encoded protein is CASSSLGAGQGTRETQYF.

This clonotype was seen a few times. The chain combines TRBV18 with TRBJ2-1; no clear D gene. There are 14 residues in the CDR3. Germline CDR1 KGHSH, CDR2 LQKENI. Trimming pared 2 bases from V and 4 bases from J, leaving 9 bases between. The CDR3 nucleotides read TGTGCCAGCTCACCATCGGCAGCTTACAATGAGCAGTTCTTC. It yields the protein CASSPSAAYNEQFF.

The chain joins TRBV29-1 to TRBJ2-4, with 8 bases aligning to TRBD2. Germline CDR1 and CDR2: SQVTM and ANQGSEA. J gave up 4 bases and V 1 base, and 3 bases lay outside the gene matches. The CDR3 length is 14 residues. CDR3 sequence (DNA): TGCAGCGTTGAAGCAGCGGGGGTAAAAAACATTCAGTACTTC. Translating it yields CSVEAAGVKNIQYF.

The chain joins TRBV24-1 to TRBJ2-2; D might be TRBD2 (6 bases). The length of the CDR3 is 15 residues. V was cut by 3 bases and J by 3 bases, with 10 bases left in between. Germline CDR1 KGHDR, CDR2 SFDVKD. Here the CDR3 DNA reads TGTGCCACCAGTGATAGGGACTCCGACACCGGGGAGCTGTTTTTT. Translation gives CATSDRDSDTGELFF.

The table lists this clonotype with many counts. The chain joins TRBV9 to TRBJ1-6; D remains ambiguous. With 3 bases removed from V and 7 bases from J, the gap between germline ends came to 11 bases. This CDR3 spans 14 amino acids. Germline lookup yields CDR1 SGDLS and CDR2 YYNGEE. The CDR3: CASSGRSLNSPLHF. In nucleotides, the CDR3 is TGTGCCAGCAGCGGACGGAGTTTGAATTCACCCCTCCACTTT.

The CDR3, as DNA: TGTGCCAGCAGCGGAGCAACTAATGAAAAACTGTTTTTT. Its protein product is CASSGATNEKLFF. The V and J genes are TRBV5-6 and TRBJ1-4, with unresolved D. CDR1 SGHDT and CDR2 YYEEEE come from the germline V gene. The CDR3 extends over 13 amino acids. Deletions cut 4 bases from V and 0 bases from J, with 4 bases between.

The J gene is TRBJ2-2, the V gene TRBV3-1, with 8 bases fitting TRBD1. Germline lookup yields CDR1 LGHDT and CDR2 YNNKEL (reference sequence). The junction had 6 bases not matched to a gene; V was cut back by 3 bases and J by 6 bases. The CDR3 consists of 15 residues. CDR3 residues: CASSHGQGTPGELFF. Here the CDR3 DNA reads TGTGCCAGCAGCCACGGACAGGGAACCCCCGGGGAGCTGTTTTTT.

This clonotype has at least ten counts. The chain carries TRBV4-3 and TRBJ2-7; TRBD2 aligns across 7 bases. V was clipped by 0 bases and J by 1 base; unmatched bases: 3. Germline values: CDR1 LGHNA, CDR2 YSLEER. This CDR3 has 15 amino acids. CDR3 protein: CASSQDASGSYEQYF. The CDR3 nucleotides read TGCGCCAGCAGCCAAGATGCTAGCGGATCCTACGAGCAGTACTTC.

This clonotype has a count of ten or more. This chain connects TRBV29-1 to TRBJ2-2, with D unclear. The CDR3 covers 12 residues. The V end was cut by 4 bases, the J end by 4 bases, with 7 bases between. Germline V CDR1 and CDR2: SQVTM, ANQGSEA. The CDR3: CSVVGSTGELFF. CDR3 DNA: TGCAGCGTTGTTGGCTCCACCGGGGAGCTGTTTTTT.

V and J are TRBV7-8 and TRBJ2-7; 7 bases line up with TRBD2. The CDR3 consists of 13 residues. In germline, CDR1 is SGHVS, CDR2 FQNEAQ. Losses at the gene ends were 11 bases for V and 2 bases for J; bases not matched to a gene: 9. The CDR3 spells CAVLGGVPYEQYF. The CDR3 region has the DNA TGTGCCGTCCTTGGGGGGGTCCCCTACGAGCAGTACTTC.

Ten or more counts support this clonotype. The CDR3 DNA is TGCGCCAGCAGCTTGGACAGGATCTACAATGAGCAGTTCTTC. Translation gives CASSLDRIYNEQFF. The J gene is TRBJ2-1, the V gene TRBV5-1, with D tentatively TRBD1 (5 bases). Germline V gives CDR1 SGHRS, CDR2 YFSETQ. Trimming removed 0 bases from V and 3 bases from J, with 7 bases in between. This CDR3 spans 14 amino acids.

This clonotype came up many times. J is TRBJ2-7 and V is TRBV7-8; TRBD1 agrees at 12 bases. After removal of 6 bases from V and 5 bases from J, the junction contained 8 bases not matched to a gene. Germline values: CDR1 SGHVS, CDR2 FQNEAQ. The CDR3 consists of 15 residues. In DNA, the CDR3 is TGTGCCAGCAGATTGGGACAGGGGGCTTACGACGAGCAGTACTTC. Translation: CASRLGQGAYDEQYF.

This clonotype was counted a few times. V is TRBV14 and J is TRBJ2-7, with 7 bases identical to TRBD2. Germline lookup yields CDR1 SGHDN and CDR2 FVKESK. The CDR3 spans 13 residues. After removal of 4 bases from V and 3 bases from J, the junction contained 3 bases not matched to a gene. The CDR3 DNA sequence: TGTGCCAGCAGCCCGTGGGGGGGCTACGAGCAGTACTTC. Translating gives CASSPWGGYEQYF.

The V gene is TRBV20-1, the J gene TRBJ2-3; 10 positions agree with TRBD2. V trimming: 3 bases; J trimming: 2 bases; junction bases outside the gene matches: 5. This CDR3 contains 15 residues. Germline V gene data show CDR1 as DFQATT and CDR2 as SNEGSKA (reference sequence). Here the CDR3 reads CSASLGLAATDTQYF. The DNA for the CDR3 is TGCAGTGCTAGCCTAGGACTAGCGGCCACAGATACGCAGTATTTT.

This clonotype was recorded many times. V is TRBV5-6 and J is TRBJ2-7; either TRBD1 or TRBD2 may fit D (5 bases each). V dropped 4 bases and J dropped 0 bases, with 17 bases sitting between them. This CDR3 comprises 16 residues. Germline CDR1 is SGHDT and CDR2 is YYEEEE. For the CDR3, the DNA is TGTGCCAGCAGCGACAACGGGGACCCAAGCTCCTACGAGCAGTACTTC. It is translated as CASSDNGDPSSYEQYF.

The rearrangement links TRBV15 to TRBJ2-7; 7 positions match TRBD1. The CDR3 has 15 amino acids. V shed 0 bases, J shed 7 bases, and the junction held 9 bases outside the gene matches. Germline CDR1 is LNHNV and CDR2 is YYDKDF (reference sequence). The CDR3 is CATSREPTGPGEQYF. In DNA form, the CDR3 reads TGTGCCACCAGCAGAGAGCCGACAGGGCCGGGGGAGCAGTACTTC. The whole variable domain, remainder taken from reference TRBV15 and TRBJ2-7, is DAMVIQNPRYQVTQFGKPVTLSCSQTLNHNVMYWYQQKSSQAPKLLFHYYDKDFNNEADTPDNFQSRRPNTSFCFLDIRSPGLGDTAMYLCATSREPTGPGEQYFGPGTRLTVT.